This note documents a single TCR beta chain sequence. Its antigen remains unidentified. CDR1 SGHRS and CDR2 YFSETQ come from the germline V gene. The CDR3 extends over 14 amino acids. Next came a second PCR, run for about 6 to 11 cycles, which used a sample-barcoded 5' primer along with a J-beta primer mix. TCRdb independently ran MiXCR on the 5' RACE reads; one entry per CDR3 protein. The table lists some 1.8 million distinct CDR3 sequences, around 40% of them singletons. These data are taken from a study of blood T cells in healthy people across ages. Study results and limitations: Comparison with aged donors showed that long-lived donors had more naive CD4+ cells and higher diversity.

This TCR was recovered from a human donor in good health. Material: blood. The V and J genes are TRBV5-1 and TRBJ2-7, with D unclear. With the DNA end fitting TRBJ2-5 better, the J assignment may be wrong. Written as DNA, the CDR3 is TGCGCCAGCAGCTTGGCCTCGAGACGAGAGACCCAGTACTTC. Protein product: CASSLASRRETQYF.